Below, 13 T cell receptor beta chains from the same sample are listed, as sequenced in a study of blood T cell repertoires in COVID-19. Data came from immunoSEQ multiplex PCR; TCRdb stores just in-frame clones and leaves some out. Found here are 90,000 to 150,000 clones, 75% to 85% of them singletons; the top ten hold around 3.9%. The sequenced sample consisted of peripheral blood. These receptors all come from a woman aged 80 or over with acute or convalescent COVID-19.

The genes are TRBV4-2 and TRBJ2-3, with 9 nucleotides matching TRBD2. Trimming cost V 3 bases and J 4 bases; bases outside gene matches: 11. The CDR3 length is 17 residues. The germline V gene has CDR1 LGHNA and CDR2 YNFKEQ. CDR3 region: CASSHSAGRGGSDTQYF. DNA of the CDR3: TGTGCCAGCAGCCACAGCGCCGGGCGGGGGGGCTCAGATACGCAGTATTTT.

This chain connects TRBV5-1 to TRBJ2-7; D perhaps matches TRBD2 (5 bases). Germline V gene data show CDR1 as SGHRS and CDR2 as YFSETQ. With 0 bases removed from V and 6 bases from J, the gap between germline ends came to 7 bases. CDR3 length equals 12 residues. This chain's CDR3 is CASSLESGEQYF. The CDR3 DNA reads TGCGCCAGCAGCTTGGAGAGCGGCGAGCAGTACTTC.

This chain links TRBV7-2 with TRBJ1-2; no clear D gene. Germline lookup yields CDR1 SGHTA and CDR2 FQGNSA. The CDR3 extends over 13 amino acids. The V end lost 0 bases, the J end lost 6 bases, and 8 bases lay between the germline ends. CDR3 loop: CASSLAGDNGYTF. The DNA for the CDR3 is TGTGCCAGCAGCTTAGCAGGAGATAATGGCTACACCTTC.

The CDR3 spells CASSYRWTGGVYGYTF. CDR3 bases: TGTGCCAGCAGTTACCGGTGGACAGGGGGCGTCTATGGCTACACCTTC. The chain recombines TRBV6-5 with TRBJ1-2; 11 bases line up with TRBD1. The germline CDR1 and CDR2 sequences are MNHEY and SVGAGI. CDR3 length equals 16 residues. V was clipped by 2 bases and J by 4 bases; unmatched bases: 6.

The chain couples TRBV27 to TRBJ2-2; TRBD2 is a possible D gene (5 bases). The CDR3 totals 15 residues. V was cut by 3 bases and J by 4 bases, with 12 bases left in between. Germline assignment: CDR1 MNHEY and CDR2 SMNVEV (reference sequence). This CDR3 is CASSFRLATTGELFF. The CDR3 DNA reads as TGTGCCAGCAGTTTCCGGCTAGCCACCACCGGGGAGCTGTTTTTT.

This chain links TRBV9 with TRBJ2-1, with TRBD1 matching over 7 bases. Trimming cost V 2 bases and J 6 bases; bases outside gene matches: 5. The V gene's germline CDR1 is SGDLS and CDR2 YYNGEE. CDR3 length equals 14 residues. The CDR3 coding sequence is TGTGCCAGCAGCGTCCGTCCAGGGGGCAATGAGCAGTTCTTC. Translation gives CASSVRPGGNEQFF.

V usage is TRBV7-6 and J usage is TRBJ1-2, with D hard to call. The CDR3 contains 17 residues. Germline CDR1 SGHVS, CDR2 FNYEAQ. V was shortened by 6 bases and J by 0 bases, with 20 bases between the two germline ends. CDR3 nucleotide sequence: TGTGCCAGCAGTTCGGCGAAGCGCAGAACTACTAACTATGGCTACACCTTC. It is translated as CASSSAKRRTTNYGYTF.

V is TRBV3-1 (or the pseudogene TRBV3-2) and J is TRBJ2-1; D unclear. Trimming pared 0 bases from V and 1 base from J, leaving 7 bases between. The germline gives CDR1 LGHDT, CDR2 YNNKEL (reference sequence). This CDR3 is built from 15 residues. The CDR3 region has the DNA TGTGCCAGCAGCCAAGATCTGACTTCCTACAATGAGCAGTTCTTC. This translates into CASSQDLTSYNEQFF.

The CDR3 nucleotides are TGTGCCAGCAGTGGGACAGCAACCTACGAGCAGTACTTC. Protein product: CASSGTATYEQYF. This chain joins TRBV2 and TRBJ2-7; TRBD1 is a possible D gene (6 bases). This CDR3 region has 13 residues. Trimming took off 4 bases at V and 2 bases at J, with 9 bases between the two ends. Germline V CDR1 and CDR2: SNHLY, FYNNEI.

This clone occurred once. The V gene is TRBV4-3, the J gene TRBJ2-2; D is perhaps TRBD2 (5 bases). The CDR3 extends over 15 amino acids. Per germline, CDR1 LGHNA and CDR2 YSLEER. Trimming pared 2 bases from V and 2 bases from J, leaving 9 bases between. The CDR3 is CASSQLAQNTGELFF. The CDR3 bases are TGCGCCAGCAGCCAACTAGCACAAAACACCGGGGAGCTGTTTTTT.

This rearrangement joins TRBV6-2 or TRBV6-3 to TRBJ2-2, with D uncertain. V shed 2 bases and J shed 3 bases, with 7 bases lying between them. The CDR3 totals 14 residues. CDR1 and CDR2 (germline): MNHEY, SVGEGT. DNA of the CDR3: TGTGCCAGCAGTTACCTAGTCCACACCGGGGAGCTGTTTTTT. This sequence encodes CASSYLVHTGELFF.

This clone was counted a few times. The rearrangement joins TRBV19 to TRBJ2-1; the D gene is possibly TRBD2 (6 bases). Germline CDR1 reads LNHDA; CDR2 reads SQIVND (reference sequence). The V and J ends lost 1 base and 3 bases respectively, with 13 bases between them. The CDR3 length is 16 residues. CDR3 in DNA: TGTGCCAGTAGTATAGGGACTACATCAAACTACAATGAGCAGTTCTTC. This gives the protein CASSIGTTSNYNEQFF.

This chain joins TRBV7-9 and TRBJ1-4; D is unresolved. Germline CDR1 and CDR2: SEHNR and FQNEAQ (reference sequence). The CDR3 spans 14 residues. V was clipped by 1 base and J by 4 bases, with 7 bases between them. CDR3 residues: CASSLGAVNEKLFF. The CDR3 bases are TGTGCCAGCAGCTTAGGGGCAGTTAATGAAAAACTGTTTTTT.